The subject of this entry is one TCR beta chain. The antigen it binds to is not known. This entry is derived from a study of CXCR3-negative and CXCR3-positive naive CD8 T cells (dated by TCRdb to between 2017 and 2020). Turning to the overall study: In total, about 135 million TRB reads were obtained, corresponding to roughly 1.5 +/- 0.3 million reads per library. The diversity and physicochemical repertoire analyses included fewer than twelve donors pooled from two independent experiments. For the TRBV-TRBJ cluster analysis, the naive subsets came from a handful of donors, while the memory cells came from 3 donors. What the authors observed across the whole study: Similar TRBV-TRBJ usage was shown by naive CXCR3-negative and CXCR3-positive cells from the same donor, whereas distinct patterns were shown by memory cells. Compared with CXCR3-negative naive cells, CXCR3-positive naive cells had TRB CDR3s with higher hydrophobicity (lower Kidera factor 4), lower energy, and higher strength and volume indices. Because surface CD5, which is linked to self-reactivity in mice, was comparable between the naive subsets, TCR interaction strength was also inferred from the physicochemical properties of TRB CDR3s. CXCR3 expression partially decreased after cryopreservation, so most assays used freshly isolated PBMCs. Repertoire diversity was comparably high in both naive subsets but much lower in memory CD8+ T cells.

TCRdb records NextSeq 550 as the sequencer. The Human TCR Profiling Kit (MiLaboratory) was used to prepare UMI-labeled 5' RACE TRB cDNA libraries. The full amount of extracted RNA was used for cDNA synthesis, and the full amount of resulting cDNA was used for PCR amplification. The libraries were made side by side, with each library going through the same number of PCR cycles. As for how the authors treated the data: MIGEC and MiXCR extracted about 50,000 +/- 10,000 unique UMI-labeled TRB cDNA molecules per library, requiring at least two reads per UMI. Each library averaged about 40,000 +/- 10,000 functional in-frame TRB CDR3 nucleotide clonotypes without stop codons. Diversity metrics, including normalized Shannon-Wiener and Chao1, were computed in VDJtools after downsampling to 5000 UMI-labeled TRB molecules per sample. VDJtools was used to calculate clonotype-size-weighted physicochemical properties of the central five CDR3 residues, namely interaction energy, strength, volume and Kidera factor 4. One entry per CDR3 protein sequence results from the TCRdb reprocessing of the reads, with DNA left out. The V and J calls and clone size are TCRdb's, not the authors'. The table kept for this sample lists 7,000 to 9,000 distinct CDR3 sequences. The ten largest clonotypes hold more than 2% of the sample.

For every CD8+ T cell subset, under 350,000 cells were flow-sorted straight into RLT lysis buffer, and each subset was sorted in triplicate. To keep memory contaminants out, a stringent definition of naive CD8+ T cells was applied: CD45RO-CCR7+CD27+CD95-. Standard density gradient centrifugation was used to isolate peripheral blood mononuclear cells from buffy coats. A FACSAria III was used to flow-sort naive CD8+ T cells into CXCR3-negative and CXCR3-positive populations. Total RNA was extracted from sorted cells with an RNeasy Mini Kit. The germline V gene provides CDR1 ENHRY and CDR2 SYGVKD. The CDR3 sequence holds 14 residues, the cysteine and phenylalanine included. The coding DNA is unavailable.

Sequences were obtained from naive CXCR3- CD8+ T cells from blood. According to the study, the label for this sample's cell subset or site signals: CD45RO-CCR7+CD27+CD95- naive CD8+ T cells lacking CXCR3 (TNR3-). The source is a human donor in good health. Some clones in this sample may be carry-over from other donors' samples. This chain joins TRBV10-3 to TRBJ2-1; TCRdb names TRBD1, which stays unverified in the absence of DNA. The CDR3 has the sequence CAISVSTGGNEQFF.